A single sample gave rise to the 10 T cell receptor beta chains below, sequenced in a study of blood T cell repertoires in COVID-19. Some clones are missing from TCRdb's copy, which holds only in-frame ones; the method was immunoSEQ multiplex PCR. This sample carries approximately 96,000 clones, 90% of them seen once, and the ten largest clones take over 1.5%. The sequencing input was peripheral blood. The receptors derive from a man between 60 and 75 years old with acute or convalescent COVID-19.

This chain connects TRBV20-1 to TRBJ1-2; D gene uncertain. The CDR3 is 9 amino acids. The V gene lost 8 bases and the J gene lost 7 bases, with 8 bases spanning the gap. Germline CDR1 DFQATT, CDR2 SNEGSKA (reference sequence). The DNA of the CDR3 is TGCAGTCCTCCGGGTGGCTACACCTTC. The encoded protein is CSPPGGYTF.

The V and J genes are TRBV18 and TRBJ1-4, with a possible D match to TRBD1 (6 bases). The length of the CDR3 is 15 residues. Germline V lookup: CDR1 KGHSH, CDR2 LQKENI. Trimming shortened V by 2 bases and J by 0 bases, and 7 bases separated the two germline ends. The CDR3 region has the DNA TGTGCCAGCTCACCAGAGGGGGCAACTAATGAAAAACTGTTTTTT. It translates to CASSPEGATNEKLFF.

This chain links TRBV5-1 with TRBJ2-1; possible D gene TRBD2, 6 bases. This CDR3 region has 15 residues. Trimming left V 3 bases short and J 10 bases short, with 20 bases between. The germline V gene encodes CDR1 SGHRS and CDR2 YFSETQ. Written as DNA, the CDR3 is TGCGCCAGCAGCTCCACTCAACTAGGCCGGGAGGAGCAGTTCTTC. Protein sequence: CASSSTQLGREEQFF.

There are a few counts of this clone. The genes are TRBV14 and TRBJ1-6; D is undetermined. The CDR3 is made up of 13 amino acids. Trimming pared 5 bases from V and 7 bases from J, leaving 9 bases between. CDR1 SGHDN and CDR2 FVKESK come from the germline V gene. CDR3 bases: TGTGCCAGCAGCTTTACTCGGAATTCACCCCTCCACTTT. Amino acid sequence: CASSFTRNSPLHF.

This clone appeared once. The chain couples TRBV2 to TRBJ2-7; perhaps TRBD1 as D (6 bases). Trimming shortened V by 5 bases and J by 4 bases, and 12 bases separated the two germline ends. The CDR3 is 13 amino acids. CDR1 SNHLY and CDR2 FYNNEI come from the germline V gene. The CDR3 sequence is CASSLGQGYEQYF. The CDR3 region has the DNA TGTGCCAGCAGTCTAGGTCAGGGGTACGAGCAGTACTTC.

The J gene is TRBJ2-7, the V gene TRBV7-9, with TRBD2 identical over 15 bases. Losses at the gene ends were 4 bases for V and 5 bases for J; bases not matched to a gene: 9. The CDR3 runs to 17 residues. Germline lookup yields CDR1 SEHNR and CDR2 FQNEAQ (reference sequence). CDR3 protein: CASSWGTSGRSNNEQYF. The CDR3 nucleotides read TGTGCCAGCAGCTGGGGGACTAGCGGGAGGTCGAACAACGAGCAGTACTTC.

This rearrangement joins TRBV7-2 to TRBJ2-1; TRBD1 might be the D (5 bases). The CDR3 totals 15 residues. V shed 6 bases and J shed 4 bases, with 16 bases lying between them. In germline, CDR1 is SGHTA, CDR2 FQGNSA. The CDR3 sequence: CASSPGQGTYNEQFF. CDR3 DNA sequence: TGTGCCAGCAGTCCAGGGCAGGGCACTTACAATGAGCAGTTCTTC. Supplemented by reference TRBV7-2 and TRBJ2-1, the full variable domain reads GAGVSQSPSNKVTEKGKDVELRCDPISGHTALYWYRQSLGQGLEFLIYFQGNSAPDKSGLPSDRFSAERTGGSVSTLTIQRTQQEDSAVYLCASSPGQGTYNEQFFGPGTRLTVL.

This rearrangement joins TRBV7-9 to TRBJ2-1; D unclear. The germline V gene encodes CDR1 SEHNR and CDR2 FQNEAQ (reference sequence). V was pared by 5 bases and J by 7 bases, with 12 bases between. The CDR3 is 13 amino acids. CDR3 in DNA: TGTGCCAGCAGCCCCCCCTCTAATAATGAGCAGTTCTTC. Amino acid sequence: CASSPPSNNEQFF.

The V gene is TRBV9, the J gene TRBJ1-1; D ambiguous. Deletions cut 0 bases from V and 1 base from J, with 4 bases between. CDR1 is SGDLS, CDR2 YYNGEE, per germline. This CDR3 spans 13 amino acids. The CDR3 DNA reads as TGTGCCAGCAGCGTAGCAGGGAACACTGAAGCTTTCTTT. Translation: CASSVAGNTEAFF.

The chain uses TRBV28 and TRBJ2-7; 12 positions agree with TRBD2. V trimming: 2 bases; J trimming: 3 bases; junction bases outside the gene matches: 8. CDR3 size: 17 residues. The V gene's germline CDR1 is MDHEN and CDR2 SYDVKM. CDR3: CASSLPLAGGPNYEQYF. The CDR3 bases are TGTGCCAGCAGTTTACCCCTAGCGGGAGGGCCGAACTACGAGCAGTACTTC.